A single sample gave rise to the 25 T cell receptor beta chains below, sequenced in a study of T cell responses to AZD1222 COVID-19 vaccine. Method: immunoSEQ multiplex PCR; TCRdb's copy keeps in-frame clones and lacks some. The sample has approximately 64,000 clones, less than 90% seen once; the top ten hold 9.8%. The sequences come from peripheral blood, collected on day 0 of AZD1222 vaccination. Receptors were obtained from an adult in good health.

This chain connects TRBV4-1 to TRBJ2-7, with unresolved D. This CDR3 is built from 14 residues. Trimming removed 0 bases at V and 2 bases at J, with 8 bases between. Germline CDR1 MGHRA, CDR2 YSYEKL. The CDR3 region has the DNA TGCGCCAGCAGCCAAGATCCAGTACCCTACGAGCAGTACTTC. This sequence encodes CASSQDPVPYEQYF.

The rearrangement links TRBV10-2 to TRBJ2-7; tentatively, D is TRBD1 (6 bases). V lost 5 bases, J lost 0 bases, and 14 bases lay in between. Germline V CDR1 and CDR2: WSHSY, SAAADI. There are 15 residues in the CDR3. The CDR3 nucleotides are TGCGCCAGCAGTTACTCACAGGGCCGCTCCTACGAGCAGTACTTC. Its protein is CASSYSQGRSYEQYF.

This chain uses TRBV4-2 with TRBJ2-1; 9 nucleotides agree with TRBD2. The V gene end was trimmed by 0 bases and the J gene end by 9 bases; junction bases not matched to a gene: 9. The CDR3 runs 16 residues. Germline lookup yields CDR1 LGHNA and CDR2 YNFKEQ. CDR3 nucleotide sequence: TGTGCCAGCAGCCAAGAAGCAGCGGGGGGCCTCTCTGAGCAGTTCTTC. Translating gives CASSQEAAGGLSEQFF.

V is TRBV6-5 and J is TRBJ2-5; 9 bases match TRBD2. J gave up 5 bases and V 8 bases, and 9 bases lay outside the gene matches. The germline V gene encodes CDR1 MNHEY and CDR2 SVGAGI. There are 14 residues in the CDR3. In DNA, the CDR3 is TGTGCCAGCGGACGCGGGGGGGCCCAGGAGACCCAGTACTTC. It codes for CASGRGGAQETQYF.

This rearrangement joins TRBV4-1 to TRBJ2-5, with D possibly being TRBD1 (6 bases). V was cut by 0 bases and J by 1 base, with 12 bases left in between. CDR1 is MGHRA and CDR2 is YSYEKL in the germline V gene. This CDR3 contains 16 residues. The CDR3 DNA reads TGCGCCAGCAGCCAAGATTATCAGGGGACCCAAGAGACCCAGTACTTC. Residues: CASSQDYQGTQETQYF.

The genes are TRBV5-1 and TRBJ1-1; D call uncertain. This CDR3 region has 14 residues. V was pared by 0 bases and J by 6 bases, with 12 bases between. Germline V gene data show CDR1 as SGHRS and CDR2 as YFSETQ. This CDR3 is CASSLGVEWAEAFF. For the CDR3, the DNA is TGCGCCAGCAGCTTGGGTGTTGAATGGGCTGAAGCTTTCTTT.

The chain joins TRBV7-8 to TRBJ1-1; D is ambiguous. Germline CDR1 reads SGHVS; CDR2 reads FQNEAQ. Trimming removed 1 base from V and 1 base from J, with 7 bases in between. The CDR3 totals 14 residues. The CDR3 DNA follows: TGTGCCAGCAGCTTAGGGGGTGGGAACACTGAAGCTTTCTTT. It specifies CASSLGGGNTEAFF.

Only a few counts were recorded for this clone. The V gene is TRBV19, the J gene TRBJ1-3; perhaps TRBD1 as D (5 bases). The CDR3 loop spans 14 amino acids. CDR1 is LNHDA and CDR2 is SQIVND in the germline V gene (reference sequence). Trimming took off 9 bases at V and 1 base at J, with 13 bases between the two ends. The CDR3 DNA reads TGTGCCAGCACAAGGGGCGGATCTGGAAACACCATATATTTT. Protein product: CASTRGGSGNTIYF.

The chain employs TRBV5-1 and TRBJ1-2, with TRBD1 as a possible D gene (5 bases). V shed 0 bases and J shed 3 bases, with 6 bases lying between them. CDR1 is SGHRS, CDR2 YFSETQ, per germline. The CDR3 contains 13 residues. CDR3 in amino acids: CASSLAGYYGYTF. The CDR3 DNA sequence: TGCGCCAGCAGCTTGGCAGGGTACTATGGCTACACCTTC.

The table lists this clone with a count of one. The V gene is TRBV2, the J gene TRBJ2-7; D gene ambiguous. Germline V gene lookup returns CDR1 SNHLY and CDR2 FYNNEI. The length of the CDR3 is 10 residues. V lost 6 bases and J lost 6, with 6 bases in between. Here the CDR3 DNA reads TGTGCCAGCAGCGCCCGCGAGCAGTACTTC. Protein: CASSAREQYF.

This rearrangement joins TRBV29-1 to TRBJ1-1; no reliable D call. The CDR3 length is 11 residues. V shed 5 bases and J shed 7 bases, with 11 bases lying between them. Germline CDR1 is SQVTM and CDR2 is ANQGSEA. CDR3 protein: CSVIGRYEAFF. In nucleotides, the CDR3 is TGCAGCGTTATAGGCCGCTATGAAGCTTTCTTT.

The genes are TRBV28 and TRBJ2-5; 8 positions agree with TRBD2. The junction had 5 bases not matched to a gene; V was cut back by 7 bases and J by 4 bases. There are 13 residues in the CDR3. The germline CDR1 and CDR2 sequences are MDHEN and SYDVKM. The CDR3 DNA follows: TGTGCCAGCACAGTCCGGGGGGGAGAGACCCAGTACTTC. Translated: CASTVRGGETQYF.

This chain links TRBV27 with TRBJ1-6; D gene uncertain. Looked up from germline, CDR1 is MNHEY and CDR2 is SMNVEV (reference sequence). The V and J ends lost 11 bases and 10 bases respectively, with 27 bases between them. The CDR3 runs to 16 residues. The CDR3 protein is CAPGNARLRGNSPLHF. For the CDR3, the DNA is TGTGCCCCCGGAAATGCGCGACTAAGAGGAAACTCACCCCTCCACTTT.

V usage is TRBV5-3 and J usage is TRBJ2-3, with 7 bases that match TRBD2. Being an ORF, TRBV5-3 has a function that is uncertain. This CDR3 has 12 residues. V lost 3 bases and J lost 6; bases outside the gene matches: 1. The CDR3 DNA reads TGTGCCAGAAGCTCGGGAGGTGATACGCAGTATTTT. Protein product: CARSSGGDTQYF.

V gene TRBV6-2 or TRBV6-3 combines with J gene TRBJ1-1; no clear D gene. The CDR3 runs 15 residues. V lost 4 bases and J 0 bases, leaving 12 bases between the germline ends. Per the germline V gene, CDR1 is MNHEY and CDR2 is SVGEGT. Written as DNA, the CDR3 is TGTGCCAGCAGTTTACTGCAGGAATTGAACACTGAAGCTTTCTTT. It yields the protein CASSLLQELNTEAFF.

This clone has only one observation. The chain combines TRBV30 with TRBJ1-5; the match to TRBD1 covers 7 bases. Trimming at V came to 5 bases and at J to 5 bases, leaving 12 bases not matched to a gene. This CDR3 has 15 amino acids. Germline V gene data show CDR1 as GTSNPN and CDR2 as SVGIG (reference sequence). CDR3 region: CAWAFGGTADQPQHF. DNA of the CDR3: TGTGCCTGGGCCTTCGGGGGGACAGCTGATCAGCCCCAGCATTTT.

This clone came up once. This chain links TRBV10-2 with TRBJ2-3; 13 bases are shared with TRBD2. With V trimmed by 6 bases and J by 0 bases, 6 bases remained unmatched. Germline CDR1 reads WSHSY; CDR2 reads SAAADI. This CDR3 has 17 residues. As DNA, the CDR3 is TGCGCCAGCAGCCGACTAGCGGGGGGCGCTAGCACAGATACGCAGTATTTT. Translated, it gives CASSRLAGGASTDTQYF.

V gene TRBV28 combines with J gene TRBJ2-1; 9 bases map to TRBD2. The germline V gene encodes CDR1 MDHEN and CDR2 SYDVKM. V gave up 1 base and J gave up 7 bases; unmatched junction bases: 14. CDR3 size: 18 residues. In DNA, the CDR3 is TGTGCCAGCAGTTTATTACGAGCGGGGGGAAGCCTTAAGAATGAGCAGTTCTTC. Protein product: CASSLLRAGGSLKNEQFF.

The chain has TRBV29-1 and TRBJ1-1; weak D call: TRBD1 (6 bases). The CDR3 runs 11 residues. Per the germline V gene, CDR1 is SQVTM and CDR2 is ANQGSEA. The V gene lost 3 bases and the J gene lost 7 bases, with 9 bases spanning the gap. This chain's CDR3 is CSVDPQGEAFF. Written as DNA, the CDR3 is TGCAGCGTTGATCCACAGGGTGAAGCTTTCTTT.

This sequence joins TRBV2 and TRBJ1-6; no clear D. V lost 7 bases, J lost 7 bases, and 11 bases lay in between. Germline assignment: CDR1 SNHLY and CDR2 FYNNEI. This CDR3 is 13 amino acids long. The CDR3 DNA sequence: TGTGCCAGCAATAGAGATTCGAATTCACCCCTCCACTTT. Encoded protein: CASNRDSNSPLHF.

The V call is TRBV9, the J call TRBJ1-1; 8 positions agree with TRBD1. This CDR3 has 16 residues. The J segment lost 1 base and the V segment lost 4 bases, leaving 9 bases of the junction unmatched. CDR1 and CDR2 (germline): SGDLS, YYNGEE. The CDR3 region is CASSPGSTGENTEAFF. CDR3 sequence (DNA): TGTGCCAGCAGCCCAGGGTCGACAGGGGAGAACACTGAAGCTTTCTTT. Combining the CDR3 with reference TRBV9 and TRBJ1-1 gives the whole variable domain DSGVTQTPKHLITATGQRVTLRCSPRSGDLSVYWYQQSLDQGLQFLIQYYNGEERAKGNILERFSAQQFPDLHSELNLSSLELGDSALYFCASSPGSTGENTEAFFGQGTRLTVV.

V gene TRBV18 combines with J gene TRBJ1-4; D may be TRBD1 (6 bases). Germline V CDR1 and CDR2: KGHSH, LQKENI. The ends were cut back, 3 bases at V and 5 bases at J, with 13 bases in the middle. The CDR3 is 15 residues long. The CDR3 region is CASSPPGHPNEKLFF. In DNA form, the CDR3 reads TGTGCCAGCTCACCTCCGGGACACCCAAATGAAAAACTGTTTTTT.

The genes are TRBV9 and TRBJ1-6, with a tentative D call TRBD1 (6 bases). The CDR3 spans 17 residues. The germline V gene has CDR1 SGDLS and CDR2 YYNGEE. Trimming took 0 bases from V and 6 from J, leaving 16 bases between them. CDR3 DNA: TGTGCCAGCAGCGTAGGGGGACAATCGGCGGGTAATTCACCCCTCCACTTT. This encodes CASSVGGQSAGNSPLHF.

The chain employs TRBV5-4 and TRBJ1-2, with 10 bases lining up with TRBD1. V lost 2 bases to trimming and J lost 5 bases; unmatched junction nucleotides: 9. The CDR3 runs to 16 residues. In germline, CDR1 is SGHNT, CDR2 YYREEE (reference sequence). The CDR3 nucleotides are TGTGCCAGCAGCTTAGCTCGGGACAGGGGAGGTTATGGCTACACCTTC. The encoded protein is CASSLARDRGGYGYTF.

The chain joins TRBV6-5 to TRBJ1-3, with D possibly being TRBD1 (5 bases). Germline CDR1 reads MNHEY; CDR2 reads SVGAGI. Between the trimmed V and J ends, which lost 5 bases and 5 bases, there was a span of 13 bases. The CDR3 totals 14 residues. The CDR3, as DNA: TGTGCCAGCAGTCTCGGGACTCCGCGAAACACCATATATTTT. Amino acids: CASSLGTPRNTIYF.